The T cell receptor beta chain described here comes from a study of blood T cell repertoires in COVID-19 (dated by TCRdb to the early 2020s). About the full investigation: Samples covering the acute and convalescent phases of COVID-19 were provided by collaborators in the United States, Italy and Spain. The prospective study material was composed of cDNA or gDNA derived from T cells, B-cell-depleted T cells, or PBMCs. Subjects who had been exposed to COVID-19, were actively infected with it, or had recovered from it provided the deeply sampled blood TCRbeta repertoires that made up the dataset. The repertoires were made available in a free public database intended to serve as a resource for research on the immune response to SARS-CoV-2. Samples came from the ongoing ImmuneRACE study (first 160 participants) plus 1,254 subjects from 6 global collaborators. Nearly every sample came with metadata listing a de-identified subject ID, COVID-19 status, age in years and sex. HLA class I and class II types, where available, came from metadata supplied by the sample provider rather than from assay-based typing. Study-wide conclusions, independent of this receptor: How much clinical and demographic metadata was included differed by source and by participant, and the metadata was provided uncurated.

CDR1 and CDR2, per the germline V gene (reference sequence), are LNHDA and SQIVND. Including cysteine and phenylalanine, the CDR3 has 13 amino acids. Of all the DNA, just the CDR3 is kept, 39 bases in frame from base 1. The junction shows trimming of 6 bases on V and 4 bases on J, and the gene matches do not reach 4 bases of it. Concerning this clone itself: The antigen this receptor binds is unknown. No much larger clone is present one base from it, and per-base qualities are unavailable.

Collaborating institutions collected whole blood in K2EDTA tubes following their own protocols. For TCRbeta analysis, collaborator samples were shipped as frozen whole blood, as isolated PBMCs, or as DNA extracted from either sample type. TCRbeta CDR3 regions were amplified from genomic DNA using the immunoSEQ Assay, a bias-controlled multiplex PCR. The paper's data handling went like this. Nucleated cell counts per sample were estimated from amplification of reference gene primers within the assay. Sequence reads were collapsed and filtered to measure the absolute abundance of every unique TCRbeta CDR3 rearrangement. For each sample, productive Simpson clonality was calculated by taking the square root of Simpson's diversity index across productive rearrangements. Entries here come from immuneACCESS through TCRdb and include only in-frame sequences with V and J called. Some clones fail to appear in such tables; in the studies checked, an unresolved V gene covers under half of the shortfall, and the cause of the remainder is unknown. V and J calls and clone size are as listed in that table; D and trimming were resolved from the DNA. This sample comprises approximately 93,000 clones, around 87% of them detected only once. More than 0.95% of the sample belongs to the ten largest clones.

This receptor was identified in a human donor in a cohort sampled during active COVID-19. The chain joins TRBV19 to TRBJ1-2; 8 junctional bases match TRBD1. The sequenced material came from peripheral blood. Here the CDR3 is given as CASRGQEVYGYTF. The sequenced DNA: TGTGCCAGTAGGGGACAGGAGGTCTATGGCTACACCTTC.